Listed below are T cell receptor beta chains from one sample, sequenced in a study of T cells in Graves' hyperthyroidism and ophthalmopathy. TCRdb ran MiXCR on the multiplex PCR reads and lists one entry per CDR3 protein. The sample lists 600,000 to 900,000 distinct CDR3 sequences, around 17% occurring once. Sample: blood. These receptors were obtained from a man younger than 35 with Graves' hyperthyroidism. CDR3s include the opening cysteine and the closing phenylalanine or tryptophan. The D gene is left open where the match is weak. The listing skips clone size in some rows; elsewhere it reads once, few, many or a size class.

.	TRBV27	TRBJ2-2	.	TGTGCCAGCTGGAGGGGCACCGGGGAGCTGTTTTTT	CASWRGTGELFF
TRBD1	TRBV27	TRBJ2-4	many	TGTGCCAGCACCCGCCCCCCGACAGGGTACTTAGCCAAAAACATTCAGTACTTC	CASTRPPTGYLAKNIQYF
.	TRBV27	TRBJ2-7	.	TGTGCCAGCAGTTTAGAGGGGGTGCACCGGTACGAGCAGTACTTC	CASSLEGVHRYEQYF
.	TRBV7-2	TRBJ2-3	.	TGTGCCAGCAGCTTAGAGGGCAGGGGAGCAGATACGCAGTATTTT	CASSLEGRGADTQYF
.	TRBV28	TRBJ2-3	many	TGTGCCAGCAGTCCCCAGGCCGGGGGTACGCAGTATTTT	CASSPQAGGTQYF
.	TRBV7-7	TRBJ2-2	many	TGTGCTAGCAGCTGGGACACGAACACCGGGGAGCTGTTTTTT	CASSWDTNTGELFF
.	TRBV15	TRBJ2-3	many	TGTGCCACCAGCTCTGGCGGAACCACAGATACGCAGTATTTT	CATSSGGTTDTQYF
TRBD1	TRBV19	TRBJ2-1	few	TGTGCCAGTAGTGTACGACAGGGGGTGGGCAATGAGCAGTTCTTC	CASSVRQGVGNEQFF
.	TRBV7-8	TRBJ1-2	.	TGTGCCAGCAGCTTCCCAGGGGTTGGCTACACCTTC	CASSFPGVGYTF
TRBD2	TRBV20-1	TRBJ2-5	many	TGCAGTGCTAGAGAAATGACCGGGACTAGCGGGAGGGCAGAGACCCAGTACTTC	CSAREMTGTSGRAETQYF
.	TRBV12-3/TRBV12-4	TRBJ2-3	many	TGTGCCAGCACCCGGGCCGGCACAGATACGCAGTATTTT	CASTRAGTDTQYF